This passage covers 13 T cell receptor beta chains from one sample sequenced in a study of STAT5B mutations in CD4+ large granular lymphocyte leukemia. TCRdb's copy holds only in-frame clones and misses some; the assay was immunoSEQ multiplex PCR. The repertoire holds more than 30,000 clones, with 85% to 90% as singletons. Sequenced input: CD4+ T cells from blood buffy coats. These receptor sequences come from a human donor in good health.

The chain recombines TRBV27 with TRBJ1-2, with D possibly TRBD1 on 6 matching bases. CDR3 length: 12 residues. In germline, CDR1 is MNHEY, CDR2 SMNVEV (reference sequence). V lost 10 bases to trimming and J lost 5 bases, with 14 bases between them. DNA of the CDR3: TGTGCCACCGGCGCCACAGGGTATGGCTACACCTTC. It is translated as CATGATGYGYTF.

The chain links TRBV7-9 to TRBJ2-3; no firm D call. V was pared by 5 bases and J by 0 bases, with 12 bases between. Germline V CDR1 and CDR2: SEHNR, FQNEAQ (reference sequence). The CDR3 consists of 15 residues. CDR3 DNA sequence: TGTGCCAGCAGCAACCGGGTCCCTAGCACAGATACGCAGTATTTT. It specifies CASSNRVPSTDTQYF. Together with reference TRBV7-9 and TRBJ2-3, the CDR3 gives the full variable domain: DTGVSQNPRHKITKRGQNVTFRCDPISEHNRLYWYRQTLGQGPEFLTYFQNEAQLEKSRLLSDRFSAERPKGSFSTLEIQRTEQGDSAMYLCASSNRVPSTDTQYFGPGTRLTVL.

The CDR3 region is CASSETGSGGNEQFF. The CDR3 bases are TGCGCCAGCAGCGAGACAGGGAGCGGAGGCAATGAGCAGTTCTTC. This sequence joins TRBV10-1 and TRBJ2-1; TRBD1 matches 7 bases. CDR3 length: 15 residues. Germline CDR1 reads WNHNN; CDR2 reads SYGVQD (reference sequence). Losses at the gene ends were 6 bases for V and 6 bases for J; bases not matched to a gene: 11.

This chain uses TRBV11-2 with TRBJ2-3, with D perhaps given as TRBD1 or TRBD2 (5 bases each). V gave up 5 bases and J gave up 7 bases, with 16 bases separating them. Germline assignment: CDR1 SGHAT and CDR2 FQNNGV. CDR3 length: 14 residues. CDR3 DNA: TGTGCCAGCAGCCCGCTCCATGGGGGATATACGCAGTATTTT. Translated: CASSPLHGGYTQYF.

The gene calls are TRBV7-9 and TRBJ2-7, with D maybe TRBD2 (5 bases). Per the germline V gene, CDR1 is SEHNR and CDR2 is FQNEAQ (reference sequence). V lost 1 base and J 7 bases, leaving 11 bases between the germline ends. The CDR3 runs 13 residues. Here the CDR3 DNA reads TGTGCCAGCAGCTTAGTTGGGAGATTGGAGCAGTACTTC. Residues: CASSLVGRLEQYF.

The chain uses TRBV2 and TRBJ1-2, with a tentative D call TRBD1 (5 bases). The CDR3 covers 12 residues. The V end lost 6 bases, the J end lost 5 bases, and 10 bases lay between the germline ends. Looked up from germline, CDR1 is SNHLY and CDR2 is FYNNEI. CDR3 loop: CASRVWGYGYTF. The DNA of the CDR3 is TGTGCCAGCAGAGTCTGGGGGTATGGCTACACCTTC.

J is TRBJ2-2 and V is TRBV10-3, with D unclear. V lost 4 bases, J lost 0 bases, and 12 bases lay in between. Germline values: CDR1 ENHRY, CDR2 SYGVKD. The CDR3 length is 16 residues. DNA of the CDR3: TGTGCCATCAGTGGGCCGGACCGATCGAACACCGGGGAGCTGTTTTTT. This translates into CAISGPDRSNTGELFF.

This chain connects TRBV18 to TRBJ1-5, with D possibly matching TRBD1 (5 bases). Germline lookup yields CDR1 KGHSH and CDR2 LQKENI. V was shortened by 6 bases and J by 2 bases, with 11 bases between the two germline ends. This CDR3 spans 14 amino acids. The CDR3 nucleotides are TGTGCCAGCTCCCTTCAGGGAGGCAATCAGCCCCAGCATTTT. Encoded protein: CASSLQGGNQPQHF.

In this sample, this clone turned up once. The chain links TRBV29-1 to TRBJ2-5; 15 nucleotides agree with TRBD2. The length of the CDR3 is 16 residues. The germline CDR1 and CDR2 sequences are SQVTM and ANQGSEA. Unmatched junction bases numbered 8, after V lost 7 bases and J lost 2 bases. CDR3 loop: CSARTSGRAGQETQYF. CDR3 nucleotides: TGCAGCGCCCGGACTAGCGGGAGGGCCGGGCAAGAGACCCAGTACTTC.

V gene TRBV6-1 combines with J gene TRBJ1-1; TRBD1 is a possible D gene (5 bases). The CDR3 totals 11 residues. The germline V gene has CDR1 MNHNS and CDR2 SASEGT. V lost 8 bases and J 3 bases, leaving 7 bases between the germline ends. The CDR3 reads CASGRDTEAFF. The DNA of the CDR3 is TGTGCCAGCGGCAGGGACACTGAAGCTTTCTTT.

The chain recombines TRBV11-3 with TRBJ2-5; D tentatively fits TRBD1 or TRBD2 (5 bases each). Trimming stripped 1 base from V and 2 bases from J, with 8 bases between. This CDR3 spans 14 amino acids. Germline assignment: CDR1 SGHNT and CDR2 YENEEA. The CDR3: CASSLAREQETQYF. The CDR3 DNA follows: TGTGCCAGCAGCTTAGCCAGGGAGCAAGAGACCCAGTACTTC.

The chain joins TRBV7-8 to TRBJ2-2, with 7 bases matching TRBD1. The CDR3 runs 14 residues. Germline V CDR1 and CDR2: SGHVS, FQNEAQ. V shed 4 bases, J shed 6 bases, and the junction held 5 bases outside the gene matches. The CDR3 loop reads CASSSRTGPGELFF. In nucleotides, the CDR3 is TGTGCCAGCAGCTCCCGGACAGGTCCCGGGGAGCTGTTTTTT.

DNA for the CDR3: TGTGCCAGCAGTTCTTCCGTACTGGGTGAAAAACTGTTTTTT. This codes for CASSSSVLGEKLFF. V gene TRBV27 combines with J gene TRBJ1-4; D is uncertain. Per germline, CDR1 MNHEY and CDR2 SMNVEV (reference sequence). The CDR3 totals 14 residues. With 4 bases removed from V and 7 bases from J, the gap between germline ends came to 13 bases.